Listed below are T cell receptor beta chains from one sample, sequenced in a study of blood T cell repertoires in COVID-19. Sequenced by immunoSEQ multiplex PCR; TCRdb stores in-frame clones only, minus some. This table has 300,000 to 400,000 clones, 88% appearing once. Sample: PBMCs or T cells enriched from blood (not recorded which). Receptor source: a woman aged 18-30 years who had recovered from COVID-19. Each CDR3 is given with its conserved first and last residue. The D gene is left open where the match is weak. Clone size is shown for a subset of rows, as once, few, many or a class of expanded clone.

CSLERGGETDTQYF | TGCAGCCTAGAAAGGGGTGGGGAAACAGATACGCAGTATTTT | NA | TRBJ2-3 | NA | TRBV29-1
CASDPLGGAYNEQFF | TGTGCCAGCGACCCTCTCGGGGGTGCTTACAATGAGCAGTTCTTC | NA | TRBJ2-1 | NA | TRBV2
CASSTPWGTGDGPNQPQHF | TGTGCCAGTAGTACCCCATGGGGGACAGGGGACGGTCCCAATCAGCCCCAGCATTTT | TRBD1 | TRBJ1-5 | NA | TRBV19
CASRQGAGKKLFF | TGTGCCAGCAGACAGGGGGCCGGGAAAAAACTGTTTTTT | TRBD1 | TRBJ1-4 | NA | TRBV25-1
CASSQDGSGNQETQYF | TGTGCCAGCAGCCAAGATGGATCAGGGAACCAAGAGACCCAGTACTTC | NA | TRBJ2-5 | NA | TRBV3-1/TRBV3-2
CASRRRSGGDRSYNEQFF | TGCGCCAGCAGGAGGAGGAGCGGGGGAGACCGCTCCTACAATGAGCAGTTCTTC | TRBD2 | TRBJ2-1 | NA | TRBV10-1
CASSLAGLTVREQFF | TGTGCCAGCAGCTTAGCGGGGTTGACAGTCCGAGAGCAGTTCTTC | NA | TRBJ2-1 | NA | TRBV7-9
CASIEGEGGGTDTQYF | TGTGCCAGTATCGAGGGGGAGGGAGGCGGCACAGATACGCAGTATTTT | NA | TRBJ2-3 | NA | TRBV2
CASSLQTGARHEQYF | TGTGCCAGCAGCCTACAGACAGGGGCTAGGCACGAGCAGTACTTC | TRBD1 | TRBJ2-7 | NA | TRBV2
CASSDSAGELFF | TGTGCCAGCAGTGATTCGGCCGGGGAGCTGTTTTTT | NA | TRBJ2-2 | once | TRBV6-1
CASSVQGALTGELFF | TGTGCCAGCAGCGTCCAAGGGGCACTCACCGGGGAGCTGTTTTTT | NA | TRBJ2-2 | NA | TRBV7-9
CASSQMGLQGKDTQYF | TGCGCCAGCAGCCAAATGGGTTTACAGGGGAAAGATACGCAGTATTTT | TRBD1 | TRBJ2-3 | NA | TRBV4-3
CASSLEGNPTDTQYF | TGTGCCAGCAGCTTGGAGGGTAACCCCACAGATACGCAGTATTTT | NA | TRBJ2-3 | NA | TRBV13
CAWSVQGYEQYF | TGTGCCTGGAGTGTACAGGGATACGAGCAGTACTTC | NA | TRBJ2-7 | NA | TRBV30
CASSELMNTEAFF | TGTGCCAGCAGTGAATTAATGAACACTGAAGCTTTCTTT | NA | TRBJ1-1 | NA | TRBV2
CASSLDRVQPQHF | TGTGCCAGCAGCCTGGACAGGGTCCAGCCCCAGCATTTT | TRBD1 | TRBJ1-5 | few | TRBV11-2
CARDRESSPLHF | TGTGCCAGGGACAGGGAGAGCTCACCCCTCCACTTT | TRBD1 | TRBJ1-6 | NA | TRBV27
CASSTGREYTEAFF | TGTGCCAGCAGTACAGGGAGGGAGTACACTGAAGCTTTCTTT | NA | TRBJ1-1 | NA | TRBV6-5
CASSQTGRSYGYTF | TGTGCCAGCAGTCAGACAGGGAGGAGCTATGGCTACACCTTC | TRBD1 | TRBJ1-2 | NA | TRBV7-2
CASRREGNTGELFF | TGTGCCAGCAGACGCGAGGGGAACACCGGGGAGCTGTTTTTT | NA | TRBJ2-2 | NA | TRBV6-5
CASSRGLGVQETQYF | TGTGCCAGCAGTCGGGGACTAGGGGTACAAGAGACCCAGTACTTC | TRBD2 | TRBJ2-5 | NA | TRBV6-5
CASSLQETGYGYTF | TGTGCCAGCAGCTTACAGGAGACGGGGTATGGCTACACCTTC | NA | TRBJ1-2 | NA | TRBV7-9
CASSPGQAYTEAFF | TGTGCCAGCAGCCCGGGACAGGCCTACACTGAAGCTTTCTTT | TRBD1 | TRBJ1-1 | NA | TRBV13
CASSFLRGNTIYF | TGTGCCAGCAGCTTCTTAAGGGGGAACACCATATATTTT | NA | TRBJ1-3 | NA | TRBV7-8
CASSQESRVEAFF | TGTGCCAGCAGCCAAGAAAGCAGGGTTGAAGCTTTCTTT | NA | TRBJ1-1 | NA | TRBV3-1/TRBV3-2
CASEVGLTGRFTF | TGTGCCAGTGAGGTTGGGTTGACAGGGAGGTTCACCTTC | TRBD1 | TRBJ1-2 | NA | TRBV19